Listed here are 26 T cell receptor beta chains from one sample, sequenced in a study of cytomegalovirus exposure and HLA in healthy donors. The PCR had 60 Vbeta and 13 Jbeta primers. Repertoires were generated with immunoSEQ multiplex PCR, while TCRdb's copy carries only in-frame clones and drops some. The table for this sample gives about 110,000 clones. The sequenced sample consisted of PBMCs. The receptors here all came from a man aged 35 to 55 in good health and CMV-seropositive.

CDR3 bases: TGCGCCAGCAGCCTAACTAGCGGGAGCGCTGAGACCCAGTACTTC. It codes for CASSLTSGSAETQYF. V usage is TRBV4-3 and J usage is TRBJ2-5; TRBD2 aligns across 11 bases. V gave up 4 bases and J gave up 5 bases; unmatched junction bases: 6. CDR1 LGHNA and CDR2 YSLEER come from the germline V gene. This CDR3 contains 15 residues.

This chain connects TRBV6-5 to TRBJ2-3; 11 positions agree with TRBD2. The CDR3 is 16 amino acids. Germline V lookup: CDR1 MNHEY, CDR2 SVGAGI. The V segment lost 4 bases and the J segment 5 bases; nucleotides outside the gene matches: 8. The CDR3 region is CASSSLAGGPGDTQYF. The CDR3 coding sequence is TGTGCCAGCAGTTCCTTAGCGGGAGGGCCGGGAGATACGCAGTATTTT.

The chain recombines TRBV7-3 with TRBJ2-6; no definite D call. The V gene lost 3 bases and the J gene lost 0 bases, with 9 bases spanning the gap. Germline CDR1 SGHTA, CDR2 FQGTGA. The CDR3 totals 16 residues. The CDR3 DNA reads as TGTGCCAGCAGCTTCACACCGAACTCTGGGGCCAACGTCCTGACTTTC. It is translated as CASSFTPNSGANVLTF.

The CDR3 is CASSPGRLASTDTQYF. The DNA of the CDR3 is TGTGCCAGCAGCCCCGGTAGATTAGCTAGCACAGATACGCAGTATTTT. V and J are TRBV28 and TRBJ2-3; D gene uncertain. The CDR3 loop spans 16 amino acids. Germline CDR1 reads MDHEN; CDR2 reads SYDVKM. V was cut by 6 bases and J by 0 bases, with 16 bases left in between.

CDR3 residues: CASSYLPSSYNSPLHF. The CDR3 nucleotides are TGTGCCAGCAGTTACCTGCCGAGCTCCTATAATTCACCCCTCCACTTT. This chain links TRBV6-5 with TRBJ1-6; D uncertain. This CDR3 spans 16 amino acids. V lost 2 bases and J 0 bases, leaving 8 bases between the germline ends. Germline lookup yields CDR1 MNHEY and CDR2 SVGAGI.

V is TRBV28 and J is TRBJ1-2; TRBD1 is a possible D gene (6 bases). Trimming stripped 3 bases from V and 4 bases from J, with 12 bases between. Germline values: CDR1 MDHEN, CDR2 SYDVKM. The CDR3 has 14 residues. The CDR3 region has the DNA TGTGCCAGCAGTTTCACAGGGAAGGGCTATGGCTACACCTTC. It specifies CASSFTGKGYGYTF.

The CDR3 nucleotides are TGTGCCTGGAGTGTGGGGCAGTTACAAGAGACCCAGTACTTC. It encodes CAWSVGQLQETQYF. The rearrangement joins TRBV30 to TRBJ2-5, with D possibly TRBD1 on 5 matching bases. The CDR3 sequence is 14 residues long. Looked up from germline, CDR1 is GTSNPN and CDR2 is SVGIG (reference sequence). Trimming pared 0 bases from V and 2 bases from J, leaving 10 bases between.

J is TRBJ2-5 and V is TRBV5-6, with D possibly matching TRBD2 (5 bases). The ends were cut back, 6 bases at V and 5 bases at J, with 14 bases in the middle. Germline loops: CDR1 SGHDT, CDR2 YYEEEE. This CDR3 comprises 13 residues. The CDR3 loop is CASITRRGETQYF. DNA of the CDR3: TGTGCCAGCATCACCCGGCGCGGGGAGACCCAGTACTTC.

The rearrangement uses TRBV7-9 and TRBJ2-7, with D perhaps matching TRBD2 (5 bases). Looked up from germline, CDR1 is SEHNR and CDR2 is FQNEAQ (reference sequence). The germline V and J ends were trimmed by 3 bases and 5 bases, with 11 bases remaining between them. CDR3 length: 13 residues. CDR3 bases: TGTGCCAGCAGCTTTGGTGTGAGGGACGAGCAGTACTTC. Residues: CASSFGVRDEQYF.

This rearrangement joins TRBV4-1 to TRBJ2-1, with D unclear. Trimming removed 1 base from V and 8 bases from J, with 12 bases in between. The CDR3 has 14 residues. The germline V gene encodes CDR1 MGHRA and CDR2 YSYEKL. The CDR3 DNA follows: TGCGCCAGCAGCCAAGTTGATAGCTATTATGAGCAGTTCTTC. Amino acid sequence: CASSQVDSYYEQFF.

The chain has TRBV19 and TRBJ1-3; D call uncertain. The CDR3 has 12 residues. Germline lookup yields CDR1 LNHDA and CDR2 SQIVND (reference sequence). The CDR3 region is CASGVSGNTIYF. The CDR3 DNA reads as TGTGCATCCGGAGTCTCTGGAAACACCATATATTTT. Full variable domain (rest looked up from reference TRBV19 and TRBJ1-3): DGGITQSPKYLFRKEGQNVTLSCEQNLNHDAMYWYRQDPGQGLRLIYYSQIVNDFQKGDIAEGYSVSREKKESFPLTVTSAQKNPTAFYLCASGVSGNTIYFGEGSWLTVV.

The chain carries TRBV6-6 and TRBJ1-5, with TRBD1 identical over 7 bases. The CDR3 has 15 amino acids. In germline, CDR1 is MNHNY, CDR2 SVGAGI (reference sequence). V shed 2 bases and J 3 bases; nucleotides not matched to a gene: 4. CDR3 residues: CASSYKGQLNQPQHF. The CDR3 DNA sequence: TGTGCCAGCAGTTACAAGGGACAGCTCAATCAGCCCCAGCATTTT.

The chain carries TRBV11-2 and TRBJ1-5; D remains ambiguous. CDR3 length: 11 residues. Germline V lookup: CDR1 SGHAT, CDR2 FQNNGV. V was shortened by 8 bases and J by 11 bases, with 13 bases between the two germline ends. CDR3 in DNA: TGTGCCAGCGCCGGTGCGGCAGCCCAGCATTTT. Its translation: CASAGAAAQHF.

This chain links TRBV2 with TRBJ2-7; D call uncertain. Germline CDR1 SNHLY, CDR2 FYNNEI. Trimming left V 2 bases short and J 0 bases short, with 14 bases between. The CDR3 is 16 amino acids. CDR3 nucleotide sequence: TGTGCCAGCAGTGAATTTTACAGACAATCCTCCTACGAGCAGTACTTC. This codes for CASSEFYRQSSYEQYF. The full variable domain, with the rest looked up from reference TRBV2 and TRBJ2-7, is EPEVTQTPSHQVTQMGQEVILRCVPISNHLYFYWYRQILGQKVEFLVSFYNNEISEKSEIFDDQFSVERPDGSNFTLKIRSTKLEDSAMYFCASSEFYRQSSYEQYFGPGTRLTVT.

This chain uses TRBV7-9 with TRBJ2-5, with TRBD2 identical over 7 bases. Germline assignment: CDR1 SEHNR and CDR2 FQNEAQ (reference sequence). The CDR3 totals 13 residues. Germline trimming cut 2 bases from V and 4 bases from J; bases unmatched to any gene: 1. CDR3 protein: CASSLLAGETQYF. The CDR3 bases are TGTGCCAGCAGCTTATTAGCGGGAGAGACCCAGTACTTC.

J is TRBJ1-6 and V is TRBV5-4, with TRBD1 matching over 10 bases. V gave up 3 bases and J gave up 10 bases; unmatched junction bases: 4. Germline lookup yields CDR1 SGHNT and CDR2 YYREEE (reference sequence). This CDR3 has 14 residues. Written as DNA, the CDR3 is TGTGCCAGCAGCTCCGGGACAGGGGTCTCACCCCTCCACTTT. Translating gives CASSSGTGVSPLHF.

V and J are TRBV15 and TRBJ2-4, with 11 nucleotides matching TRBD2. V shed 0 bases and J 2 bases; nucleotides not matched to a gene: 18. CDR1 is LNHNV, CDR2 YYDKDF, per germline (reference sequence). This CDR3 has 22 amino acids. In DNA, the CDR3 is TGTGCCACCAGCAGAGATCGTGTGGCCGGGGGACTAGCGGAGTCCCCCAAAAACATTCAGTACTTC. Residues: CATSRDRVAGGLAESPKNIQYF.

The chain joins TRBV7-2 to TRBJ1-2; TRBD1 aligns across 10 bases. Germline CDR1 reads SGHTA; CDR2 reads FQGNSA. The CDR3 is made up of 16 amino acids. The trim removed 1 base at V and 2 bases at J, leaving 4 bases unmatched. Here the CDR3 DNA reads TGTGCCAGCAGCTTAGATCCGGGACAGGGGAACTATGGCTACACCTTC. Its translation is CASSLDPGQGNYGYTF.

The V and J genes are TRBV27 and TRBJ2-5, with TRBD1 as a possible D gene (6 bases). V was trimmed by 0 bases and J by 5 bases, leaving 13 bases between them. CDR3 length equals 15 residues. Germline lookup yields CDR1 MNHEY and CDR2 SMNVEV (reference sequence). CDR3 nucleotide sequence: TGTGCCAGCAGTTTATCCAGAAACACAGGGGAGACCCAGTACTTC. Its protein product is CASSLSRNTGETQYF.

The chain employs TRBV28 and TRBJ1-5, with a possible D match to TRBD1 (6 bases). The CDR3 totals 15 residues. Germline lookup yields CDR1 MDHEN and CDR2 SYDVKM. Between the trimmed V and J ends, which lost 6 bases and 4 bases, there was a span of 16 bases. In DNA, the CDR3 is TGTGCCAGCAGGGGGGCTTACGAAAGGAATCAGCCCCAGCATTTT. This encodes CASRGAYERNQPQHF.

The CDR3 DNA follows: TGTGCCAGCAGCCGACAGGGAGGAACCGGGGAGCTGTTTTTT. Protein sequence: CASSRQGGTGELFF. This chain connects TRBV5-4 to TRBJ2-2, with D maybe TRBD1 (7 bases). The V gene lost 4 bases and the J gene lost 5 bases, with 12 bases spanning the gap. This CDR3 is built from 14 residues. Germline values: CDR1 SGHNT, CDR2 YYREEE (reference sequence).

V and J are TRBV28 and TRBJ2-1, with no clear D. Germline V gives CDR1 MDHEN, CDR2 SYDVKM. With 6 bases removed from V and 2 bases from J, the gap between germline ends came to 11 bases. The CDR3 has 14 amino acids. The CDR3 nucleotides are TGTGCCAGCAGGCGGCCGACTGCCTACAATGAGCAGTTCTTC. This encodes CASRRPTAYNEQFF. Filled out from reference TRBV28 and TRBJ2-1, the complete variable domain reads DVKVTQSSRYLVKRTGEKVFLECVQDMDHENMFWYRQDPGLGLRLIYFSYDVKMKEKGDIPEGYSVSREKKERFSLILESASTNQTSMYLCASRRPTAYNEQFFGPGTRLTVL.

This rearrangement joins TRBV7-9 to TRBJ1-4; D may be TRBD1 (6 bases). This CDR3 has 12 amino acids. Deletions cut 3 bases from V and 7 bases from J, with 6 bases between. Germline CDR1 SEHNR, CDR2 FQNEAQ (reference sequence). The CDR3 DNA is TGTGCCAGCAGCTTGACAGGTGAAAAACTGTTTTTT. Translation: CASSLTGEKLFF.

The V gene is TRBV6-5, the J gene TRBJ1-5; D uncertain. Trimming stripped 9 bases from V and 2 bases from J, with 11 bases between. The CDR3 is 13 residues long. The V gene's germline CDR1 is MNHEY and CDR2 SVGAGI. The CDR3 nucleotides are TGTGCCAGTAGGGAGTCACGCAATCAGCCCCAGCATTTT. This encodes CASRESRNQPQHF.

The chain recombines TRBV7-9 with TRBJ2-1; D is possibly TRBD2 (6 bases). Trimming cost V 5 bases and J 10 bases, with 12 bases left between them. CDR3 size: 12 residues. Per germline, CDR1 SEHNR and CDR2 FQNEAQ (reference sequence). CDR3 nucleotide sequence: TGTGCCAGCAGCCTCCCTGGGGGGGAGCAGTTCTTC. It translates to CASSLPGGEQFF.

The CDR3 DNA reads TGTGCCAGCAGCTTAGCGCTAGGACAGGCCACCTCCTACGAGCAGTACTTC. Amino acids: CASSLALGQATSYEQYF. The J gene is TRBJ2-7, the V gene TRBV7-9, with TRBD1 identical over 7 bases. The CDR3 contains 17 residues. Per germline, CDR1 SEHNR and CDR2 FQNEAQ (reference sequence). J was trimmed by 0 bases and V by 0 bases; bases with no gene match: 8. Full variable domain (remainder filled in from reference TRBV7-9 and TRBJ2-7): DTGVSQNPRHKITKRGQNVTFRCDPISEHNRLYWYRQTLGQGPEFLTYFQNEAQLEKSRLLSDRFSAERPKGSFSTLEIQRTEQGDSAMYLCASSLALGQATSYEQYFGPGTRLTVT.